Shown below are 9 T cell receptor beta chains from a single sample sequenced in a study of shared clonotypes between healthy human individuals (dated by TCRdb to the early 2020s). Libraries were constructed by the immunoSEQ multiplex PCR assay. TCRdb holds this immuneACCESS table with in-frame rearrangements only. Some clones are missing; in checked studies, unresolved V genes explain under half, and the rest has no known cause. This sample lists 2.3 million or so clones; 90% to 95% were detected once. The ten largest account for approximately 0.4% of the sample. Sequenced input: naive CD4+ T cells from PBMCs. Interpreted using the paper, the cell subset or site label stands for: CD45RA+ positively selected. These receptors were collected from a man between 18 and 35 years old in good health. Some clones in this sample may be carry-over from other donors' samples.

In this sample, this clone turned up once. V gene TRBV12-5 combines with J gene TRBJ1-2, with 11 bases lining up with TRBD1. CDR1 is LGHNT, CDR2 FRNRAP, per germline. This CDR3 spans 18 amino acids. The V and J ends lost 5 bases and 4 bases, in that order; junction bases with no gene match: 15. The CDR3 sequence: CASGRVWTGGASIYGYTF. DNA for the CDR3: TGTGCTAGTGGTCGGGTATGGACAGGGGGCGCAAGTATCTATGGCTACACCTTC.

The chain uses TRBV2 and TRBJ1-4, with a tentative D call TRBD1 (5 bases). V lost 4 bases, J lost 8 bases, and 14 bases lay in between. The germline V gene has CDR1 SNHLY and CDR2 FYNNEI. This CDR3 region has 14 residues. CDR3 nucleotides: TGTGCCAGCAGTGCGGGGGGGACGTACGAAAAACTGTTTTTT. It yields the protein CASSAGGTYEKLFF.

The chain is built from TRBV5-1 and TRBJ2-7, with TRBD2 identical over 13 bases. Germline values: CDR1 SGHRS, CDR2 YFSETQ. J gave up 2 bases and V 4 bases, and 3 bases lay outside the gene matches. This CDR3 contains 15 residues. CDR3 amino acids: CASSEGLAGPYEQYF. CDR3 nucleotide sequence: TGCGCCAGCAGCGAGGGACTAGCGGGACCCTACGAGCAGTACTTC.

J is TRBJ1-1 and V is TRBV6-6; D gene uncertain. Germline CDR1 reads MNHNY; CDR2 reads SVGAGI (reference sequence). Trimming pared 6 bases from V and 0 bases from J, leaving 11 bases between. This CDR3 contains 14 residues. The DNA for the CDR3 is TGTGCCAGCAGACCACAGTCCCTGAACACTGAAGCTTTCTTT. Translating gives CASRPQSLNTEAFF.

This chain uses TRBV11-2 with TRBJ2-6; 9 bases map to TRBD1. Germline V gene lookup returns CDR1 SGHAT and CDR2 FQNNGV. J gave up 0 bases and V 5 bases, and 8 bases lay outside the gene matches. The CDR3 has 18 residues. The CDR3 loop is CASSLRTGATSGANVLTF. Here the CDR3 DNA reads TGTGCCAGCAGCCTTCGGACAGGGGCCACCTCTGGGGCCAACGTCCTGACTTTC.

CDR3 nucleotides: TGTGCCAGCAGTCTTCGGGACGGAGTCTACGAGCAGTACTTC. Amino acids: CASSLRDGVYEQYF. This rearrangement joins TRBV27 to TRBJ2-7; either TRBD1 or TRBD2 may fit D (5 bases each). Trimming took 5 bases from V and 3 from J, leaving 14 bases between them. CDR3 size: 14 residues. Per the germline V gene, CDR1 is MNHEY and CDR2 is SMNVEV (reference sequence).

The chain uses TRBV10-3 and TRBJ2-7; possible D gene TRBD1, 6 bases. CDR1 is ENHRY, CDR2 SYGVKD, per germline. CDR3 length equals 13 residues. The ends were cut back, 6 bases at V and 5 bases at J, with 14 bases in the middle. CDR3 sequence (DNA): TGTGCCATCAGGACCACAGGGTACGACGAGCAGTACTTC. Translated, it gives CAIRTTGYDEQYF.

The V gene is TRBV11-1, the J gene TRBJ2-2, with 7 bases identical to TRBD1. CDR3 length: 18 residues. Losses at the gene ends were 5 bases for V and 0 bases for J; bases not matched to a gene: 12. Germline CDR1 is SGHAT and CDR2 is FQDESV (reference sequence). The CDR3 nucleotides read TGTGCCAGCAGCCAGACAGGGTTTGGGCGCCCGAACACCGGGGAGCTGTTTTTT. It translates to CASSQTGFGRPNTGELFF.

The J gene is TRBJ1-4, the V gene TRBV28; D might be TRBD1 (5 bases). CDR3 length equals 15 residues. V was pared by 3 bases and J by 5 bases, with 13 bases between. The germline gives CDR1 MDHEN, CDR2 SYDVKM. The CDR3 nucleotides are TGTGCCAGCAGTTTTTGGGGGGGTCAGAATGAAAAACTGTTTTTT. Translation gives CASSFWGGQNEKLFF.